This TCR beta chain appears in the sequencing data of a study of T cell responses to AZD1222 COVID-19 vaccine. In regard to this clone: The antigen remains unidentified.

Overall study findings and caveats: Mostly white British, mostly female donors; authors suggested clonal diversity may be underestimated. Reports indicate that nearly half of spike-specific TCRs are directed at unmutated variant regions.

Assay: immunoSEQ multiplex PCR; the TCRdb copy retains only in-frame clones and omits some. This sample has about 78,000 clones, with roughly 90% found just once. Second doses were pooled across both intervals (about 4 or about 12 weeks). This material consisted of peripheral blood, taken 28 days after the second AZD1222 dose. The sequence came from an adult who received the AZD1222 COVID-19 vaccine.

The CDR3 loop is CATKRVNTEAFF. Here the CDR3 DNA reads TGTGCTACGAAGAGGGTAAACACTGAAGCTTTCTTT. The genes are TRBV12-3 or TRBV12-4 and TRBJ1-1; D gene uncertain. CDR3 length equals 12 residues.